This T cell receptor beta chain comes out of a study of T cells expressing NK-cell markers. On the study more broadly: One of eight sequenced donors was HCMV-seronegative; the other seven were seropositive. Findings and limits, study-wide: The leading position in the CD3+CD56-NKG2C+ fraction of several donors also went to these clonotypes. Questions lingered over whether expanded NKG2C+ T cell clones were HCMV-specific.

Concerning this clonotype: The antigen is not known.

It was by 5'RACE template switching with UMIs that TCR beta cDNA was made. TCRdb re-called the 5' RACE reads, yielding one record per CDR3 amino acid sequence without DNA. Its table lists fewer than 40,000 distinct CDR3 sequences. CDR1 ENHRY and CDR2 SYGVKD come from the germline V gene. The CDR3 is made up of 20 amino acids. This chain uses TRBV10-3 with TRBJ1-6; the D gene TCRdb calls, TRBD1, cannot be checked with no DNA. This TCR came from a woman between 18 and 75 years old in good health. The source material was blood T cells: a sorted CD56 or NKG2C T cell subset, CD4+ or CD8+ T cells, or bulk PBMC T cells (not recorded which). The CDR3 sequence: CAISESGPARGSSYNSPLHF.